A selection of T cell receptor beta chains follows, all from one sample in a study of T cell changes during pregnancy in multiple sclerosis. Data came from immunoSEQ multiplex PCR; TCRdb stores just in-frame clones and leaves some out. The sample contains roughly 100,000 clones, about 90% of which appear only once. Sequencing used peripheral blood, obtained after pregnancy. The receptors were sampled from a female donor with multiple sclerosis, enrolled in a pregnancy study. Each CDR3 is given with its conserved first and last residue. A D gene is named only where the DNA matches it firmly. A clone size is listed for some rows: how often the clone was seen (once, few, many), or a class if it is expanded.

>TRBD2|NA|TRBV7-9|TRBJ2-1
CASSWRGGVYNEQFF
TGTGCCAGCAGCTGGCGGGGGGGTGTCTACAATGAGCAGTTCTTC
>NA|NA|TRBV4-2|TRBJ2-1
CASSQEGVTLSYNEQFF
TGTGCCAGCAGCCAAGAAGGCGTGACACTCTCCTACAATGAGCAGTTCTTC
>NA|few|TRBV19|TRBJ1-1
CASSIRARGEAFF
TGTGCCAGTAGTATTAGGGCCAGGGGCGAAGCTTTCTTT
>NA|NA|TRBV6-6|TRBJ2-1
CASSYSGDWKFF
TGTGCCAGCAGTTACTCGGGGGACTGGAAGTTCTTC
>NA|NA|TRBV12-5|TRBJ1-4
CASGLMGGTTNEKLFF
TGTGCTAGTGGTTTGATGGGGGGGACAACTAATGAAAAACTGTTTTTT
>TRBD2|NA|TRBV6-1|TRBJ2-1
CASSATLAGDHNEQFF
TGTGCCAGCAGTGCTACCTTAGCGGGAGACCACAATGAGCAGTTCTTC
>TRBD1|NA|TRBV5-1|TRBJ2-5
CASSLRQGQETQYF
TGCGCCAGCAGCTTGAGACAGGGACAAGAGACCCAGTACTTC
>TRBD1|NA|TRBV2|TRBJ1-6
CASFRDRGRVPLHF
TGTGCCAGCTTCCGGGACAGGGGGCGAGTACCCCTCCACTTT
>TRBD2|NA|TRBV11-2|TRBJ2-3
CASSLWTSGMTDTQYF
TGTGCCAGCAGCTTATGGACTAGCGGGATGACAGATACGCAGTATTTT
>TRBD2|NA|TRBV14|TRBJ2-2
CASSHLTSGGSNTGELFF
TGTGCCAGCAGCCACCTGACTAGCGGAGGCTCGAACACCGGGGAGCTGTTTTTT
>TRBD1|NA|TRBV4-1|TRBJ1-2
CASSQLGQGVDGYTF
TGCGCCAGCAGCCAACTCGGACAGGGGGTGGATGGCTACACCTTC
>TRBD1|NA|TRBV9|TRBJ1-2
CASSEAGGSGYTF
TGTGCCAGCAGCGAAGCAGGGGGCTCCGGCTACACCTTC
>TRBD1|NA|TRBV19|TRBJ1-2
CASSPTGTGGYYGYTF
TGTGCCAGTAGTCCGACCGGGACAGGGGGATACTATGGCTACACCTTC
>NA|NA|TRBV4-2|TRBJ1-2
CASSSFQGGRGYGYTF
TGTGCCAGCAGCTCATTCCAGGGAGGAAGAGGCTATGGCTACACCTTC
>TRBD1|once|TRBV19|TRBJ1-2
CASSPTGYGYTF
TGTGCCAGTAGTCCGACAGGGTATGGCTACACCTTC
>NA|NA|TRBV10-3|TRBJ2-7
CAISNTGTVEQYF
TGTGCCATCAGCAATACAGGAACGGTGGAGCAGTACTTC
>TRBD2|NA|TRBV4-2|TRBJ2-7
CASSQRSLAGGTHYEQYF
TGTGCCAGCAGCCAAAGGAGTCTAGCGGGAGGAACCCACTACGAGCAGTACTTC
>NA|NA|TRBV30|TRBJ2-1
CAWSFEDEQFF
TGTGCCTGGAGTTTCGAGGATGAGCAGTTCTTC
>NA|NA|TRBV30|TRBJ2-7
CAWSVWSNEQYF
TGTGCCTGGAGTGTATGGAGTAACGAGCAGTACTTC
>TRBD1|NA|TRBV7-2|TRBJ1-4
CASSPRGQFATNEKLFF
TGTGCCAGCAGCCCGAGGGGGCAATTTGCAACTAATGAAAAACTGTTTTTT
>NA|NA|TRBV5-1|TRBJ2-1
CASTQVTYNEQFF
TGCGCCAGCACCCAGGTTACCTACAATGAGCAGTTCTTC
>TRBD1|NA|TRBV5-5|TRBJ2-7
CASSLGTGGSWGEQYF
TGTGCCAGCAGCTTGGGGACAGGGGGCTCCTGGGGCGAGCAGTACTTC
>NA|few|TRBV5-1|TRBJ2-7
CASSLGQFYEQYF
TGCGCCAGCAGCTTGGGACAGTTCTACGAGCAGTACTTC
>NA|NA|TRBV11-2|TRBJ2-6
CASSSPLRGANVLTF
TGTGCCAGCAGCTCCCCGTTGAGAGGGGCCAACGTCCTGACTTTC
>NA|NA|TRBV11-1|TRBJ2-2
CASSLAAGVGTNTGELFF
TGTGCCAGCAGCTTAGCCGCCGGGGTCGGCACGAACACCGGGGAGCTGTTTTTT
>NA|NA|TRBV6-1|TRBJ1-4
CASSLSATNEKLFF
TGTGCCAGCAGCCTCAGCGCAACTAATGAAAAACTGTTTTTT
>TRBD1|NA|TRBV7-8|TRBJ2-7
CASSRGTEAYEQYF
TGTGCCAGCAGCCGAGGGACAGAGGCCTACGAGCAGTACTTC
>NA|NA|TRBV28|TRBJ2-7
CASSLGVSYEQYF
TGTGCCAGCTCCCTGGGCGTCTCCTACGAGCAGTACTTC
>NA|NA|TRBV6-6|TRBJ2-4
CASNQGADIQYF
TGTGCCAGCAACCAGGGCGCGGACATTCAGTACTTC
>NA|NA|TRBV7-8|TRBJ1-3
CASSPNIGNTIYF
TGTGCCAGCAGCCCCAACATTGGAAACACCATATATTTT
>NA|NA|TRBV4-2|TRBJ2-2
CASSQEEAEGTGELFF
TGTGCCAGCAGCCAAGAGGAAGCCGAGGGCACCGGGGAGCTGTTTTTT
>NA|NA|TRBV5-4|TRBJ1-2
CASSLSWGRGYTF
TGTGCCAGCAGCTTGTCCTGGGGGCGAGGCTACACCTTC
>NA|NA|TRBV10-3|TRBJ1-4
CATLSGTSGEKLFF
TGTGCCACCCTTTCCGGGACATCTGGTGAAAAACTGTTTTTT
>NA|NA|TRBV29-1|TRBJ1-1
CSVDQRQTNTEAFF
TGCAGCGTTGACCAAAGACAGACTAACACTGAAGCTTTCTTT
>NA|NA|TRBV7-3|TRBJ2-7
CASSPPNSYEQYF
TGTGCCAGCAGCCCCCCCAACTCCTACGAGCAGTACTTC
>NA|NA|TRBV9|TRBJ2-2
CASSVTQAGELFF
TGTGCCAGCAGCGTCACACAAGCCGGGGAGCTGTTTTTT
>NA|NA|TRBV4-3|TRBJ1-1
CASSPITGKGSTEAFF
TGCGCCAGCAGCCCAATAACAGGGAAGGGGAGCACTGAAGCTTTCTTT
>TRBD1|NA|TRBV7-8|TRBJ2-5
CASNSPGTGKETQYF
TGTGCCAGCAATTCCCCCGGGACAGGGAAGGAGACCCAGTACTTC
>NA|NA|TRBV7-9|TRBJ1-1
CATSGTSSTEAFF
TGTGCCACGTCCGGGACATCCAGCACTGAAGCTTTCTTT
>NA|NA|TRBV20-1|TRBJ1-2
CSARAGYGYTF
TGCAGTGCTAGAGCAGGGTACGGCTACACCTTC
>NA|NA|TRBV7-2|TRBJ2-6
CASSPRPGGEISGANVLTF
TGTGCCAGCAGCCCCCGGCCGGGTGGTGAGATCTCTGGGGCCAACGTCCTGACTTTC
>TRBD2|NA|TRBV5-1|TRBJ2-1
CASTLAGGRDEQFF
TGCGCCAGCACCCTAGCGGGAGGGCGTGATGAGCAGTTCTTC
>NA|once|TRBV27|TRBJ1-1
CASLPSWGSWGNTEAFF
TGTGCCAGCCTCCCGTCCTGGGGCAGCTGGGGCAACACTGAAGCTTTCTTT
>TRBD2|NA|TRBV19|TRBJ2-1
CASSIRASGSYNEQFF
TGTGCCAGTAGTATAAGGGCTAGCGGGAGTTACAATGAGCAGTTCTTC
>NA|NA|TRBV2|TRBJ1-2
CARAPDGANYGYTF
TGTGCCAGGGCTCCGGACGGGGCTAACTATGGCTACACCTTC
>TRBD1|NA|TRBV6-5|TRBJ2-7
CASSPGTGRNEQYF
TGTGCCAGCAGCCCCGGGACAGGGAGGAACGAGCAGTACTTC
>NA|NA|TRBV28|TRBJ1-1
CASSFLVGNTEAFF
TGTGCCAGCAGTTTCTTAGTCGGGAACACTGAAGCTTTCTTT
>TRBD1|NA|TRBV29-1|TRBJ2-1
CSFFNTPGQRSYNEQFF
TGCAGCTTTTTCAATACCCCGGGACAGAGATCTTACAATGAGCAGTTCTTC
>TRBD1|many|TRBV5-4|TRBJ1-4
CASSLRTGVNEKLFF
TGTGCCAGCAGCTTACGGACAGGTGTTAATGAAAAACTGTTTTTT
>TRBD1|NA|TRBV4-2|TRBJ1-2
CASSPTETGANYGYTF
TGTGCCAGCAGCCCAACAGAAACAGGGGCGAACTATGGCTACACCTTC
>NA|NA|TRBV6-1|TRBJ2-3
CAGKVTGSTDTQYF
TGTGCCGGAAAAGTGACAGGATCCACAGATACGCAGTATTTT
>NA|NA|TRBV9|TRBJ1-1
CASSPPRAGKMNTEAFF
TGTGCCAGCAGCCCTCCCCGGGCAGGGAAGATGAACACTGAAGCTTTCTTT
>TRBD1|NA|TRBV7-3|TRBJ1-2
CASSRDRAGGYTF
TGTGCCAGCAGCCGGGACAGGGCGGGTGGCTACACCTTC
>NA|NA|TRBV16|TRBJ1-1
CASSHGGTEAFF
TGTGCCAGCAGCCACGGAGGTACTGAAGCTTTCTTT
>TRBD2|NA|TRBV27|TRBJ2-7
CASSLTSGHGGEQYF
TGTGCCAGCAGTTTAACTAGCGGGCACGGAGGGGAGCAGTACTTC
>TRBD1|NA|TRBV7-7|TRBJ2-2
CASSSTGVNTGELFF
TGTGCCAGCAGCTCGACAGGGGTGAACACCGGGGAGCTGTTTTTT
>NA|NA|TRBV29-1|TRBJ2-5
CSVEWGGVETQYF
TGCAGCGTTGAATGGGGCGGGGTAGAGACCCAGTACTTC
>NA|NA|TRBV30|TRBJ2-7
CAWSGPGQYYEQYF
TGTGCCTGGAGTGGTCCTGGGCAGTACTACGAGCAGTACTTC
>NA|NA|TRBV19|TRBJ1-1
CGILAGTEAFF
TGTGGCATTCTTGCGGGGACTGAAGCTTTCTTT